The rows below give T cell receptor beta chains drawn from one sample of a study of blood T cell repertoires in COVID-19. Sequencing used immunoSEQ multiplex PCR; TCRdb keeps in-frame clones, though not all of them. The table has roughly 70,000 clones, 70% to 80% seen once; the top ten hold around 15%. The sequencing input was peripheral blood. Source of these receptors: a human donor in a cohort sampled during active COVID-19. Both conserved end residues are part of each CDR3. Each record gives: clone size, V gene, J gene, CDR3 protein. The size of a clone is reported for some rows only, either as once, few or many, or as a class for expanded clones.

clone size: -; V gene: TRBV5-1; J gene: TRBJ2-6; CDR3 protein: CASSSGFPGANVLTF
clone size: -; V gene: TRBV15; J gene: TRBJ2-7; CDR3 protein: CATSRVGLAAYEQYF
clone size: -; V gene: TRBV9; J gene: TRBJ2-5; CDR3 protein: CASSVGQPKETQYF
clone size: -; V gene: TRBV5-1; J gene: TRBJ2-5; CDR3 protein: CASSPGLAGTGQETQYF
clone size: few; V gene: TRBV3-1/TRBV3-2; J gene: TRBJ2-7; CDR3 protein: CASSQGWTGAYEQYF
clone size: -; V gene: TRBV7-2; J gene: TRBJ2-3; CDR3 protein: CASSTTSGYSTDTQYF
clone size: few; V gene: TRBV11-2; J gene: TRBJ1-3; CDR3 protein: CASSLETGRTSGNTIYF
clone size: -; V gene: TRBV5-5; J gene: TRBJ2-5; CDR3 protein: CASSSTLMETQYF
clone size: -; V gene: TRBV5-6; J gene: TRBJ2-1; CDR3 protein: CASSSPGTSGPYNEQFF
clone size: -; V gene: TRBV30; J gene: TRBJ1-3; CDR3 protein: CAWDCPDRMNTIYF
clone size: -; V gene: TRBV7-6; J gene: TRBJ2-1; CDR3 protein: CASSLGGRVYNEQFF
clone size: -; V gene: TRBV5-4; J gene: TRBJ2-2; CDR3 protein: CASSLDLTGELFF
clone size: -; V gene: TRBV11-2; J gene: TRBJ2-1; CDR3 protein: CASSLAGLGWDNEQFF
clone size: -; V gene: TRBV5-4; J gene: TRBJ1-2; CDR3 protein: CASSLDGEGYTF
clone size: -; V gene: TRBV6-6; J gene: TRBJ2-7; CDR3 protein: CASRPGLEPPEQYF
clone size: -; V gene: TRBV27; J gene: TRBJ1-4; CDR3 protein: CASRQTGYATNEKLFF
clone size: -; V gene: TRBV4-1; J gene: TRBJ1-2; CDR3 protein: CASSQVYRTNYGYTF
clone size: -; V gene: TRBV4-2; J gene: TRBJ1-1; CDR3 protein: CASSQDRGGITMNTEAFF
clone size: few; V gene: TRBV10-1; J gene: TRBJ2-3; CDR3 protein: CASSERDRGETDTQYF
clone size: -; V gene: TRBV11-3; J gene: TRBJ2-1; CDR3 protein: CASSSQGLAGGNEQFF
clone size: -; V gene: TRBV29-1; J gene: TRBJ2-1; CDR3 protein: CSAVPPRDNYNEQFF
clone size: -; V gene: TRBV5-5; J gene: TRBJ1-2; CDR3 protein: CASSLSTESNPNYGYTF
clone size: -; V gene: TRBV6-5; J gene: TRBJ1-1; CDR3 protein: CASRGRRDTEAFF
clone size: -; V gene: TRBV7-2; J gene: TRBJ1-5; CDR3 protein: CASSLAFGGNQPQHF
clone size: -; V gene: TRBV4-2; J gene: TRBJ1-6; CDR3 protein: CASSQGTGGYNSPLHF
clone size: -; V gene: TRBV5-1; J gene: TRBJ1-1; CDR3 protein: CASRPSDRKNTEAFF
clone size: -; V gene: TRBV19; J gene: TRBJ2-2; CDR3 protein: CASSSRGGFGELFF
clone size: -; V gene: TRBV10-3; J gene: TRBJ1-1; CDR3 protein: CAINEAPLSTEAFF
clone size: -; V gene: TRBV5-4; J gene: TRBJ2-7; CDR3 protein: CASSLGGTSGTYEQYF
clone size: once; V gene: TRBV7-9; J gene: TRBJ2-5; CDR3 protein: CASSPDRGWETQYF
clone size: -; V gene: TRBV20-1; J gene: TRBJ1-1; CDR3 protein: CSASGQGIGDTEAFF
clone size: -; V gene: TRBV19; J gene: TRBJ1-5; CDR3 protein: CASIPNRGAGGQPQHF
clone size: few; V gene: TRBV7-7; J gene: TRBJ2-1; CDR3 protein: CASSLGLGFSEQFF
clone size: -; V gene: TRBV5-6; J gene: TRBJ2-7; CDR3 protein: CASSLGPAGGAYEQYF
clone size: -; V gene: TRBV5-8; J gene: TRBJ1-3; CDR3 protein: CASSLQRNTIYF
clone size: -; V gene: TRBV27; J gene: TRBJ2-7; CDR3 protein: CASSSDRGMTYEQYF
clone size: -; V gene: TRBV2; J gene: TRBJ1-5; CDR3 protein: CASRDRGWFNQPQHF
clone size: -; V gene: TRBV15; J gene: TRBJ2-1; CDR3 protein: CATSSGGLAEHEQFF